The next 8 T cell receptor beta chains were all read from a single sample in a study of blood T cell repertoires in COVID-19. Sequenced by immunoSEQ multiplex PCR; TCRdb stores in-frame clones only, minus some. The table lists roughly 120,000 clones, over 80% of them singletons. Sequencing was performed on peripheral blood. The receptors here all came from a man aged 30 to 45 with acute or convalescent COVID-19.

This chain's CDR3 is CASHPWRGPEQYF. In DNA, the CDR3 is TGTGCCAGCCACCCCTGGCGGGGGCCCGAGCAGTACTTC. The V and J genes are TRBV28 and TRBJ2-7; TRBD2 might be the D (7 bases). Between the trimmed V and J ends, which lost 8 bases and 6 bases, there was a span of 17 bases. The CDR3 sequence is 13 residues long. From germline, CDR1 is MDHEN and CDR2 SYDVKM.

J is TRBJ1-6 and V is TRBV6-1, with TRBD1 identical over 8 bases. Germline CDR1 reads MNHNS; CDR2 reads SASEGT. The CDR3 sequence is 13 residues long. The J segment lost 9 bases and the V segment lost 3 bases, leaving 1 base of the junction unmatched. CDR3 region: CASSETGVSPLHF. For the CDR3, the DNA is TGTGCCAGCAGTGAGACAGGGGTTTCACCCCTCCACTTT.

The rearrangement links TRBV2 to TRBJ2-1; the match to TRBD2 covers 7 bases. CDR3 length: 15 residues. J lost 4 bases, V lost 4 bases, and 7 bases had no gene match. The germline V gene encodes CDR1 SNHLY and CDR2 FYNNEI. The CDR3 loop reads CASSVGGSGYNEQFF. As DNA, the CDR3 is TGTGCCAGCAGTGTTGGCGGGAGTGGATACAATGAGCAGTTCTTC. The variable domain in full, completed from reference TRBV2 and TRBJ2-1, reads EPEVTQTPSHQVTQMGQEVILRCVPISNHLYFYWYRQILGQKVEFLVSFYNNEISEKSEIFDDQFSVERPDGSNFTLKIRSTKLEDSAMYFCASSVGGSGYNEQFFGPGTRLTVL.

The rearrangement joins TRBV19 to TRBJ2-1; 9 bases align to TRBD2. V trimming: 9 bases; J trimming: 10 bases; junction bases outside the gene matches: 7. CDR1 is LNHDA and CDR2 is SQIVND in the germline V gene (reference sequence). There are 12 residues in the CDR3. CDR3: CASRAGGQEQFF. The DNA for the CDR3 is TGTGCCAGCCGAGCGGGGGGACAGGAGCAGTTCTTC.

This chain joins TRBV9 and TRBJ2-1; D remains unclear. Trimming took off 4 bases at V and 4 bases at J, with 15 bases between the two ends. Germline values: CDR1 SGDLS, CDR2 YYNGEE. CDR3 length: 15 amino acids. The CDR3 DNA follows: TGTGCCAGCAGCCCCCAGCGAAGTGGGTACAATGAGCAGTTCTTC. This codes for CASSPQRSGYNEQFF.

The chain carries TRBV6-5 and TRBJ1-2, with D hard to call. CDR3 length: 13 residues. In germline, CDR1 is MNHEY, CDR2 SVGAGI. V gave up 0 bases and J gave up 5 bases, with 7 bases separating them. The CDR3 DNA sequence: TGTGCCAGCAGTTACTCTACTCCTTATGGCTACACCTTC. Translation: CASSYSTPYGYTF.

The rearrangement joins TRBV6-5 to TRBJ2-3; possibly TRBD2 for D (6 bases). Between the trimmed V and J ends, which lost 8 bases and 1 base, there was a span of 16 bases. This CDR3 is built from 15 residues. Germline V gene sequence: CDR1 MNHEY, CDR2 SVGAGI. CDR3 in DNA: TGTGCCAGCTCCTTAGAGAGCGGGCGCACAGATACGCAGTATTTT. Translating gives CASSLESGRTDTQYF.

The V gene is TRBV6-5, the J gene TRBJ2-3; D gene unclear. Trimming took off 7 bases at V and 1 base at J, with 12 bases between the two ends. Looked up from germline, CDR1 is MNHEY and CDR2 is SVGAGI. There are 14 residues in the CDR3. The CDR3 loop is CASIVPYGTDTQYF. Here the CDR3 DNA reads TGTGCCAGCATAGTTCCGTATGGCACAGATACGCAGTATTTT.